These 19 T cell receptor beta chains were all obtained from the same sample, sequenced in a study of a mutant IDH1 vaccine in newly diagnosed glioma. Documented time point: week 35, safety follow-up. Every vaccine dose comprised 300 ug of mutant IDH1 20-mer peptide plus topical imiquimod. Their antigen targets remain unknown. The repertoire was sequenced with immunoSEQ multiplex PCR; TCRdb's copy has only in-frame clones and lacks some. The top ten hold 2% to 2.5% of the sample, which has roughly 49,000 clones, 80% to 95% seen once. The specimen comprised PBMCs, sampled from a glioma patient whose treatment included an IDH1 peptide vaccine. The receptors here all came from a man in his forties or fifties with glioma.

The rearrangement joins TRBV27 to TRBJ1-4; 10 bases align to TRBD1. The J segment lost 7 bases and the V segment lost 5 bases, leaving 4 bases of the junction unmatched. The CDR3 covers 14 residues. Germline loops: CDR1 MNHEY, CDR2 SMNVEV (reference sequence). The CDR3 region is CASSRQGASEKLFF. CDR3 nucleotide sequence: TGTGCCAGCAGTAGACAGGGGGCGAGTGAAAAACTGTTTTTT.

The gene calls are TRBV7-8 and TRBJ2-1; 10 nucleotides align to TRBD1. Germline values: CDR1 SGHVS, CDR2 FQNEAQ. The CDR3 is 17 residues long. Trimming took 5 bases from V and 0 from J; bases not matched to a gene: 7. CDR3 amino acids: CASSPRDRGSSYNEQFF. In DNA, the CDR3 is TGTGCCAGCAGCCCCCGGGACAGGGGAAGCTCCTACAATGAGCAGTTCTTC.

Concerning this clone itself: One junction end does not reproduce the germline sequence, and a read error may be involved. The genes are TRBV15 and TRBJ1-1, with 7 bases that match TRBD1. This CDR3 has 12 residues. The germline gives CDR1 LNHNV, CDR2 YYDKDF (reference sequence). The CDR3 is CATKQGNSEAFF. DNA for the CDR3: TGTGCCACCAAACAGGGGAACAGTGAAGCTTTCTTT.

The chain is built from TRBV11-2 and TRBJ2-1, with 13 nucleotides matching TRBD2. Germline trimming cut 5 bases from V and 6 bases from J; bases unmatched to any gene: 13. This CDR3 is 18 amino acids long. The germline CDR1 and CDR2 sequences are SGHAT and FQNNGV. For the CDR3, the DNA is TGTGCCAGCAGCCCGGGACTAGCGGGACCCGCAGGGGGCAATGAGCAGTTCTTC. Translation gives CASSPGLAGPAGGNEQFF.

This rearrangement joins TRBV6-5 to TRBJ2-2; no firm D call. The ends were cut back, 8 bases at V and 2 bases at J, with 15 bases in the middle. CDR3 length: 15 amino acids. The germline CDR1 and CDR2 sequences are MNHEY and SVGAGI. The CDR3 nucleotides are TGTGCCAGCGTTCGGGCAGGCGATAACACCGGGGAGCTGTTTTTT. Translated: CASVRAGDNTGELFF.

The chain employs TRBV25-1 and TRBJ2-7; D gene ambiguous. The ends were cut back, 4 bases at V and 4 bases at J, with 14 bases in the middle. The germline V gene encodes CDR1 MGHDK and CDR2 SYGVNS. CDR3 length equals 14 residues. The CDR3 nucleotides are TGTGCCAGCAGTGGCTCCCCTTTCTCTTACGAGCAGTACTTC. Translating it yields CASSGSPFSYEQYF.

The J gene is TRBJ2-7, the V gene TRBV7-9, with D tentatively TRBD1 (6 bases). The V end was cut by 4 bases, the J end by 6 bases, with 10 bases between. Germline V gene data show CDR1 as SEHNR and CDR2 as FQNEAQ (reference sequence). The CDR3 consists of 12 residues. The CDR3 nucleotides read TGTGCCAGCAGCTCACAGGGCCTCGAGCAGTACTTC. Its translation: CASSSQGLEQYF.

The chain has TRBV19 and TRBJ1-5; TRBD1 agrees at 12 bases. The CDR3 contains 16 residues. Germline assignment: CDR1 LNHDA and CDR2 SQIVND (reference sequence). Trimming at V came to 4 bases and at J to 3 bases, leaving 4 bases not matched to a gene. The CDR3 is CASSRGQGAVNQPQHF. The DNA of the CDR3 is TGTGCCAGTAGTAGGGGACAGGGGGCGGTCAATCAGCCCCAGCATTTT. The full variable domain, with the rest looked up from reference TRBV19 and TRBJ1-5, is DGGITQSPKYLFRKEGQNVTLSCEQNLNHDAMYWYRQDPGQGLRLIYYSQIVNDFQKGDIAEGYSVSREKKESFPLTVTSAQKNPTAFYLCASSRGQGAVNQPQHFGDGTRLSIL.

The chain has TRBV7-9 and TRBJ2-7; D possibly corresponds to TRBD1 (6 bases). CDR3 size: 17 residues. Germline CDR1 is SEHNR and CDR2 is FQNEAQ (reference sequence). V dropped 3 bases and J dropped 2 bases, with 20 bases sitting between them. The CDR3 sequence is CASSLIPGDKGAYEQYF. For the CDR3, the DNA is TGTGCCAGCAGCTTGATTCCAGGGGACAAGGGAGCCTACGAGCAGTACTTC. Complete variable domain (other parts from reference TRBV7-9 and TRBJ2-7): DTGVSQNPRHKITKRGQNVTFRCDPISEHNRLYWYRQTLGQGPEFLTYFQNEAQLEKSRLLSDRFSAERPKGSFSTLEIQRTEQGDSAMYLCASSLIPGDKGAYEQYFGPGTRLTVT.

This chain links TRBV4-2 with TRBJ1-4; no clear D gene. Trimming removed 7 bases from V and 14 bases from J, with 29 bases in between. Germline loops: CDR1 LGHNA, CDR2 YNFKEQ. The CDR3 loop spans 16 amino acids. The CDR3 is CASTPPTSYAPDALFF. The CDR3 DNA is TGTGCCAGCACCCCTCCAACATCTTATGCGCCGGACGCGCTGTTTTTT.

The rearrangement joins TRBV4-2 to TRBJ1-2, with D unclear. Germline assignment: CDR1 LGHNA and CDR2 YNFKEQ. Deletions cut 4 bases from V and 0 bases from J, with 6 bases between. This CDR3 spans 13 amino acids. CDR3 sequence: CASSPQANYGYTF. CDR3 nucleotide sequence: TGTGCCAGCAGCCCCCAGGCTAACTATGGCTACACCTTC.

The rearrangement uses TRBV25-1 and TRBJ1-2; D ambiguous. The CDR3 covers 13 residues. Germline-derived CDR1 and CDR2 are MGHDK and SYGVNS. The V end was cut by 0 bases, the J end by 4 bases, with 6 bases between. For the CDR3, the DNA is TGTGCCAGCAGTGAATACAGAAGCTATGGCTACACCTTC. Protein: CASSEYRSYGYTF.

The chain links TRBV30 to TRBJ1-2, with TRBD1 matching over 7 bases. Germline V gene data show CDR1 as GTSNPN and CDR2 as SVGIG (reference sequence). Trimming at V came to 4 bases and at J to 0 bases, leaving 11 bases not matched to a gene. The CDR3 has 16 amino acids. The CDR3 spells CAWILGDRASNYGYTF. CDR3 coding DNA: TGTGCCTGGATACTGGGGGACAGAGCTTCTAACTATGGCTACACCTTC.

The sample holds one count of this clone. The chain joins TRBV28 to TRBJ2-5, with 12 bases matching TRBD2. Trimming at V came to 5 bases and at J to 3 bases, leaving 7 bases not matched to a gene. The CDR3 spans 16 residues. Per germline, CDR1 MDHEN and CDR2 SYDVKM. CDR3 DNA: TGTGCCAGCAGTACCTCTAGCGGGAGGGTTAAAGAGACCCAGTACTTC. Translating gives CASSTSSGRVKETQYF.

The CDR3 loop reads CATSRVRLAGQQGEQYF. CDR3 nucleotides: TGTGCCACCAGCAGAGTGCGACTAGCGGGTCAGCAGGGGGAGCAGTACTTC. The chain recombines TRBV15 with TRBJ2-7; 10 bases line up with TRBD2. Trimming cost V 1 base and J 7 bases; bases outside gene matches: 13. The CDR3 sequence is 17 residues long. CDR1 is LNHNV, CDR2 YYDKDF, per germline (reference sequence). The full variable domain, with the rest looked up from reference TRBV15 and TRBJ2-7, is DAMVIQNPRYQVTQFGKPVTLSCSQTLNHNVMYWYQQKSSQAPKLLFHYYDKDFNNEADTPDNFQSRRPNTSFCFLDIRSPGLGDTAMYLCATSRVRLAGQQGEQYFGPGTRLTVT.

This rearrangement joins TRBV6-5 to TRBJ1-2; TRBD1 might be the D (5 bases). V was clipped by 6 bases and J by 3 bases, with 17 bases between them. The CDR3 length is 15 residues. Germline CDR1 and CDR2: MNHEY and SVGAGI. The CDR3 loop reads CASRPLARRDYGYTF. CDR3 sequence (DNA): TGTGCCAGCAGGCCGCTGGCCCGCAGGGACTATGGCTACACCTTC.

The chain has TRBV5-4 and TRBJ2-1; D unresolved. Germline values: CDR1 SGHNT, CDR2 YYREEE (reference sequence). The CDR3 is made up of 15 amino acids. V lost 4 bases to trimming and J lost 2 bases, with 13 bases between them. The CDR3 sequence is CASSHPQATYNEQFF. CDR3 in DNA: TGTGCCAGCAGCCATCCCCAGGCAACCTACAATGAGCAGTTCTTC.

V gene TRBV7-9 combines with J gene TRBJ1-1, with D perhaps TRBD1 (5 bases). The CDR3 length is 14 residues. V gave up 7 bases and J gave up 0 bases, with 12 bases separating them. The germline V gene encodes CDR1 SEHNR and CDR2 FQNEAQ (reference sequence). This chain's CDR3 is CASTLGQVNTEAFF. The CDR3 DNA follows: TGTGCCAGCACCCTAGGACAAGTGAACACTGAAGCTTTCTTT.

This rearrangement joins TRBV29-1 to TRBJ2-3; possible D gene TRBD2, 5 bases. Germline-derived CDR1 and CDR2 are SQVTM and ANQGSEA. CDR3 length equals 11 residues. V dropped 7 bases and J dropped 4 bases, with 9 bases sitting between them. The CDR3 loop is CSGGASDTQYF. The CDR3, as DNA: TGCAGCGGGGGAGCGTCAGATACGCAGTATTTT.